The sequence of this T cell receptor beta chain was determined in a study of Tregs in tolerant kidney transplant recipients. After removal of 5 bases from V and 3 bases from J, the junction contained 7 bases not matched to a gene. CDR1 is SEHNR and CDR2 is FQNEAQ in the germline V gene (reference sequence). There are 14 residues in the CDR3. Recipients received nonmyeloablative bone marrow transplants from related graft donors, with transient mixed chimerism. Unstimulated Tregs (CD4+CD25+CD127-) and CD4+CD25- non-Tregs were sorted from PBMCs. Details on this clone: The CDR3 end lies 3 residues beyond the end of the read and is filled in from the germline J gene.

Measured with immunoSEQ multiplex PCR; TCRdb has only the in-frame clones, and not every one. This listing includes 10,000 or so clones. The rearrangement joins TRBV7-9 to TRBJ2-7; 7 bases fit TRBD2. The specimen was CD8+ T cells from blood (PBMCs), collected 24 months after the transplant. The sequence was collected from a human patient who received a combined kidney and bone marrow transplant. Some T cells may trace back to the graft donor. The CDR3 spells CASSTGLLLYEQYF. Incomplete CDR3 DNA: TGTGCCAGCAGCACGGGACTATTACTCTACGAG.